This is a list of T cell receptor beta chains from one sample in a study of tumor-infiltrating lymphocytes in primary liver carcinoma. TCRdb re-called the multiplex PCR reads with MiXCR, one entry per CDR3 protein. The sample includes around 100,000 distinct CDR3 sequences, more than 60% of them seen just once. Sequencing was carried out using liver tumor tissue from sampling region 5. The receptors stem from a woman aged 55-75 years with primary liver carcinoma and hepatitis B virus infection. The CDR3 runs from the conserved cysteine through the conserved F or W. Where a row states a size, it is once, few, many or the class of an expanded clone; other rows omit it.

v_call clone_size cdr3_length cdr3_aa
TRBV11-2 NA 20 CASSLDLSGLAGEAIDRQYF
TRBV20-1 few 13 CSASTGSNQPQHF
TRBV6-6 many 14 CASRRRDGAYEQYF
TRBV11-2 NA 15 CASSLRLTARNIHYF
TRBV12-3/TRBV12-4 NA 15 CASRQQRPRNEKLFF
TRBV6-5 NA 13 CASSYSPNYGYTF
TRBV6-1 NA 15 CASSAELANSYEQYF
TRBV11-2 NA 13 CASSLDRDYDYTF
TRBV28 many 15 CASSFAGDRSYEQYF
TRBV11-2 NA 12 CANSAGSYEEYF
TRBV28 few 16 CASSRRLAGGYNEQFF
TRBV28 NA 17 CASSLWQGISSNQSQHF
TRBV4-2 NA 15 CASSQDDQWVNDQFF
TRBV6-1 once 14 CANSQGQTYTEAFF
TRBV6-5 NA 14 CASCSYDWSTEAFF
TRBV4-1 NA 15 CTSNQEGLGTYGYTF
TRBV12-3/TRBV12-4 NA 15 CASSPSTAGGFEQYF
TRBV6-1 NA 15 CASSTEIEGGDTQYF
TRBV28 NA 13 CAYRSALWDGYTF
TRBV7-9 many 17 CASSLVDRVRSYNEQFF
TRBV11-2 NA 16 CVSSLDRVYDTDTQYF
TRBV20-1 NA 14 CSAKMTGIRETQYF
TRBV11-1 NA 14 CASSLGQRAGESHF
TRBV4-2 NA 14 CPSSQGQDADTQYF
TRBV2 NA 14 CASSERVGLHEQYF
TRBV11-2 NA 14 CASSPQRGDRDYTF
TRBV12-3/TRBV12-4 NA 12 CPGRPTNTEAFF
TRBV4-2 NA 15 CAGSQMTSGSNEQLF
TRBV11-1 NA 16 CASSLVRGGHQETQYF
TRBV14 NA 13 CTSSQPQGPGLFF
TRBV7-9 NA 14 CASRARDSLNEQFF
TRBV13 NA 15 CASSSEGGLNIEAFF
TRBV28 few 14 CASRRGGALNEQFF
TRBV4-2 NA 15 CASSQGEGWNTEAFF
TRBV28 NA 13 CGSHSVVWTEAFF
TRBV10-3 few 12 CAISPGDGGYTF